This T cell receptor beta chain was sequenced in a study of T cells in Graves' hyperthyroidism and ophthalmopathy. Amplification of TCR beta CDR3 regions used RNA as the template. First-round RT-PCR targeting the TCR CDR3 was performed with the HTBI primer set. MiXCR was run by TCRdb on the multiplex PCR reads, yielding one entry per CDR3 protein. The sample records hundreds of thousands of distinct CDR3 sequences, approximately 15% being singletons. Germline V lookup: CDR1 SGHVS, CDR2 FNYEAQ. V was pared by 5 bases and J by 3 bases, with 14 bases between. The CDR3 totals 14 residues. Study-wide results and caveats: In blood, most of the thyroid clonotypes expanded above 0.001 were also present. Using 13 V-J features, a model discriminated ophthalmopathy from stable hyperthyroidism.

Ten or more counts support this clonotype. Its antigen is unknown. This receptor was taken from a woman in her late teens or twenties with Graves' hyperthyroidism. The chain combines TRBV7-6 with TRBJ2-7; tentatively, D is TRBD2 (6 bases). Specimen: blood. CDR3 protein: CASSRGGSDYEQYF. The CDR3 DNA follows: TGTGCCAGCAGCCGGGGAGGTAGCGACTACGAGCAGTACTTC. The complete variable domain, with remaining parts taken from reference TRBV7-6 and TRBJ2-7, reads GAGVSQSPRYKVTKRGQDVALRCDPISGHVSLYWYRQALGQGPEFLTYFNYEAQQDKSGLPNDRFSAERPEGSISTLTIQRTEQRDSAMYRCASSRGGSDYEQYFGPGTRLTVT.